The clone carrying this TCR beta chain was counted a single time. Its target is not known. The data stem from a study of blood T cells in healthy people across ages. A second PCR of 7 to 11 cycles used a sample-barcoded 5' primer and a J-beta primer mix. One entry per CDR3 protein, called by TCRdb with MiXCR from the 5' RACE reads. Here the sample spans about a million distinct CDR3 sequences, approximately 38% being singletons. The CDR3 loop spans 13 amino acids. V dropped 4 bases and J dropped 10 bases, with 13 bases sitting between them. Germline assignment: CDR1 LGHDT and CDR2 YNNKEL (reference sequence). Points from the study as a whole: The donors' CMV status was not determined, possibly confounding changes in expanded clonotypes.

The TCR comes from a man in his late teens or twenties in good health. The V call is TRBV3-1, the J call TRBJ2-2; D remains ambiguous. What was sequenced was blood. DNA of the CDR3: TGTGCCAGCAGCCCACGCACGATTTCGGAGCTGTTTTTT. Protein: CASSPRTISELFF.